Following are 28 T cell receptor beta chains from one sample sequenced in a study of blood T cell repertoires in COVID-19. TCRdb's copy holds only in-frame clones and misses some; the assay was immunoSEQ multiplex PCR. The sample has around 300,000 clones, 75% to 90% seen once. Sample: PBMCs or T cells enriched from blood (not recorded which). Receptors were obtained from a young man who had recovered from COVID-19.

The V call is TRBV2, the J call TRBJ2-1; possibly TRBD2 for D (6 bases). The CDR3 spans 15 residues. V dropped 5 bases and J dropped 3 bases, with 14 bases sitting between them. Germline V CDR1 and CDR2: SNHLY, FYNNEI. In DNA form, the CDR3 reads TGTGCCAGCAGTCTGGAGGGGTCTTTCTACAATGAGCAGTTCTTC. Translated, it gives CASSLEGSFYNEQFF.

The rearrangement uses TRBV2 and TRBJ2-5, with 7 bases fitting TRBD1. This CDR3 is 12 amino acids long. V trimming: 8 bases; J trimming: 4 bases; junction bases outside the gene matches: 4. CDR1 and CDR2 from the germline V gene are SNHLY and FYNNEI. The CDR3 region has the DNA TGTGCCAGCGCCCAGGGGGTAGAGACCCAGTACTTC. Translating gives CASAQGVETQYF.

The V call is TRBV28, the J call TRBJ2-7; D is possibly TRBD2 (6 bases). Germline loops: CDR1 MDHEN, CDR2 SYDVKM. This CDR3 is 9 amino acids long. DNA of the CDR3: TGTGTCTCGGAGGGCGAGCAGTACTTC. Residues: CVSEGEQYF. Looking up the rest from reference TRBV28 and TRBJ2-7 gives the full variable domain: DVKVTQSSRYLVKRTGEKVFLECVQDMDHENMFWYRQDPGLGLRLIYFSYDVKMKEKGDIPEGYSVSREKKERFSLILESASTNQTSMYLCVSEGEQYFGPGTRLTVT.

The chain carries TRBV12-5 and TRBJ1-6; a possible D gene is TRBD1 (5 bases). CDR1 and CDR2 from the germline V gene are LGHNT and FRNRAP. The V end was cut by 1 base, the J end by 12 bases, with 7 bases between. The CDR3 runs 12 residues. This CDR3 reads CASGLDQGPLHF. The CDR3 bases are TGTGCTAGTGGTTTGGACCAGGGACCCCTCCACTTT.

CDR3 loop: CASSLRSDYGYTF. For the CDR3, the DNA is TGTGCCAGCTCACTACGGAGTGACTATGGCTACACCTTC. The chain carries TRBV18 and TRBJ1-2; no reliable D call. Germline V CDR1 and CDR2: KGHSH, LQKENI. V lost 4 bases to trimming and J lost 3 bases, with 9 bases between them. The CDR3 consists of 13 residues.

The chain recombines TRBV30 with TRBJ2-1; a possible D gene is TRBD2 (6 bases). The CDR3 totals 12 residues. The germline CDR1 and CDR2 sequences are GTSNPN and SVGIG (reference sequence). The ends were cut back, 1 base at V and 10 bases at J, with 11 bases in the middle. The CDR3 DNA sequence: TGTGCCTGGAGTGAGCAAGGACTAGAGCAGTTCTTC. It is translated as CAWSEQGLEQFF.

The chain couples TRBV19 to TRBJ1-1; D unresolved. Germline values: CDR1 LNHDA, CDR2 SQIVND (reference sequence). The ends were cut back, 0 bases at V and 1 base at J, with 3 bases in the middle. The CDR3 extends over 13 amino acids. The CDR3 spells CASSIDRNTEAFF. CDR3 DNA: TGTGCCAGTAGTATAGACCGGAACACTGAAGCTTTCTTT.

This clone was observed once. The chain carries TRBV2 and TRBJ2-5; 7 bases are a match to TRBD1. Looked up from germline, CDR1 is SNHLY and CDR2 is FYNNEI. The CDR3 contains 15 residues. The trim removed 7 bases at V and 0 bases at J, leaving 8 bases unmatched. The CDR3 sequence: CASTRTGGHQETQYF. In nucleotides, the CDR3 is TGTGCCAGCACAAGGACAGGCGGCCACCAAGAGACCCAGTACTTC. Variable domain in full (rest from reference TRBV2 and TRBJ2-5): EPEVTQTPSHQVTQMGQEVILRCVPISNHLYFYWYRQILGQKVEFLVSFYNNEISEKSEIFDDQFSVERPDGSNFTLKIRSTKLEDSAMYFCASTRTGGHQETQYFGPGTRLLVL.

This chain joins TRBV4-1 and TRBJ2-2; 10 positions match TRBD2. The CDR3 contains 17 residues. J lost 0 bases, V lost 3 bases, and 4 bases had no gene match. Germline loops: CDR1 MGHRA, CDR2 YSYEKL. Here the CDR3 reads CASSQGLAGANTGELFF. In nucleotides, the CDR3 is TGCGCCAGCAGCCAGGGTCTAGCGGGGGCGAACACCGGGGAGCTGTTTTTT.

CDR3 sequence reads: CASSANPGVIGYGYTF. DNA for the CDR3: TGTGCCAGCAGTGCGAACCCAGGGGTAATCGGCTATGGCTACACCTTC. The chain is built from TRBV6-4 and TRBJ1-2; maybe TRBD1 (6 bases). Trimming removed 4 bases from V and 4 bases from J, with 19 bases in between. CDR1 is MRHNA, CDR2 SNTAGT, per germline. This CDR3 has 16 amino acids.

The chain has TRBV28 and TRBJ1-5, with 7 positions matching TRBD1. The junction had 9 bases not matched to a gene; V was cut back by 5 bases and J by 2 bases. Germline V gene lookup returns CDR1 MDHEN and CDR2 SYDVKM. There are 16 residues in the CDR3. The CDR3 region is CASSNTPGTGNQPQHF. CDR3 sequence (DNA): TGTGCCAGCAGTAATACCCCCGGGACAGGCAATCAGCCCCAGCATTTT.

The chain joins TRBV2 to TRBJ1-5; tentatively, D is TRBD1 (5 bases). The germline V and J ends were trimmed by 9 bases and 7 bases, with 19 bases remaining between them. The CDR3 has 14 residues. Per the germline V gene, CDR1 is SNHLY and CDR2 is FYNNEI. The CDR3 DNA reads TGTGCCAGTACCAAGGAGGGGAGAGGGCAGCCCCAGCATTTT. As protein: CASTKEGRGQPQHF. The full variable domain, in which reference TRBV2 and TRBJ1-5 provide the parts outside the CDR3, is EPEVTQTPSHQVTQMGQEVILRCVPISNHLYFYWYRQILGQKVEFLVSFYNNEISEKSEIFDDQFSVERPDGSNFTLKIRSTKLEDSAMYFCASTKEGRGQPQHFGDGTRLSIL.

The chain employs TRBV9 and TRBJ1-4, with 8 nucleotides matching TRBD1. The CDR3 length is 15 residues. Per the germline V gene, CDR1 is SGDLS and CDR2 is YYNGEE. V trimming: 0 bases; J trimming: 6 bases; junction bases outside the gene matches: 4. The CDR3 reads CASSVGTGPDEKLFF. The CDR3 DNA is TGTGCCAGCAGCGTAGGGACAGGGCCAGATGAAAAACTGTTTTTT. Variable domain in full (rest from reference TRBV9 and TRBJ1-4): DSGVTQTPKHLITATGQRVTLRCSPRSGDLSVYWYQQSLDQGLQFLIQYYNGEERAKGNILERFSAQQFPDLHSELNLSSLELGDSALYFCASSVGTGPDEKLFFGSGTQLSVL.

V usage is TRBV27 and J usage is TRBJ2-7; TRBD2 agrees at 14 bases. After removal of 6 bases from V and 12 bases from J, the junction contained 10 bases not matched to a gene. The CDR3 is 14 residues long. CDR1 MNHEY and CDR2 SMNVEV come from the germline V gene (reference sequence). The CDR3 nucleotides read TGTGCCAGCAGGCCGACTAGCGGGGGGGAAAAGCGGTACTTC. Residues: CASRPTSGGEKRYF.

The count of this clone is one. CDR3 DNA sequence: TGTGCCAGCAGTGAGGGGGCTTGGACTGAAGCTTTCTTT. Translating gives CASSEGAWTEAFF. The rearrangement uses TRBV6-1 and TRBJ1-1; TRBD1 is a possible D gene (6 bases). Germline-derived CDR1 and CDR2 are MNHNS and SASEGT. This CDR3 contains 13 residues. Trimming removed 3 bases at V and 5 bases at J, with 10 bases between.

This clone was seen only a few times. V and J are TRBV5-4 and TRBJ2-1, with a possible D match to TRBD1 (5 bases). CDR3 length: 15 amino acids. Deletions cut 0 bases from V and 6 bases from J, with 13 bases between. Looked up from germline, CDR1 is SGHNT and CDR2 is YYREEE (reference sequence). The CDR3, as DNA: TGTGCCAGCAGCTTGGATCAGGGCGCCCGCAATGAGCAGTTCTTC. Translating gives CASSLDQGARNEQFF.

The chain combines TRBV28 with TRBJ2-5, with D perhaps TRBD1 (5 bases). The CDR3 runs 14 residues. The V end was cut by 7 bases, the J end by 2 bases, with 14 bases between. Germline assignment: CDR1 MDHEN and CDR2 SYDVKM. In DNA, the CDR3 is TGTGCCAGCACCGAACCCACAGGACAAGAGACCCAGTACTTC. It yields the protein CASTEPTGQETQYF.

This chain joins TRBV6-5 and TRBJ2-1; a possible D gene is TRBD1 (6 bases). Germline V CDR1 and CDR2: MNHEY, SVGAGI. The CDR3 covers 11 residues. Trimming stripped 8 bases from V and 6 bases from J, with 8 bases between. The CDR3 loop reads CASRQANEQFF. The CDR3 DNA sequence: TGTGCCAGCCGACAGGCCAATGAGCAGTTCTTC.

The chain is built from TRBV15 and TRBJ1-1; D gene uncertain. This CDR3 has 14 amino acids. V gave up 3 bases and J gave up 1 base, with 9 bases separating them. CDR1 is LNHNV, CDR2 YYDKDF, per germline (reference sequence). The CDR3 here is CATSRAGRNTEAFF. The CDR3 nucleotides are TGTGCCACCAGCAGGGCGGGGAGGAACACTGAAGCTTTCTTT.

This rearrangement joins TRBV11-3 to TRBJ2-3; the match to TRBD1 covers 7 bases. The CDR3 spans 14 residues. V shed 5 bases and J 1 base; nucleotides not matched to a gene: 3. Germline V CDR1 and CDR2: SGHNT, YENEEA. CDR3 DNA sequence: TGTGCCAGCAGCCGGGGACAGCGCACAGATACGCAGTATTTT. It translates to CASSRGQRTDTQYF.

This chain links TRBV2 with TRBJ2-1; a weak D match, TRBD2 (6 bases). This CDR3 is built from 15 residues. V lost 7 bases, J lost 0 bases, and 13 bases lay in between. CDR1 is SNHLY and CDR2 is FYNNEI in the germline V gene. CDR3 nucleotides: TGTGCCAGCAAGTCCGGGGGTTACTCCTACAATGAGCAGTTCTTC. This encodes CASKSGGYSYNEQFF.

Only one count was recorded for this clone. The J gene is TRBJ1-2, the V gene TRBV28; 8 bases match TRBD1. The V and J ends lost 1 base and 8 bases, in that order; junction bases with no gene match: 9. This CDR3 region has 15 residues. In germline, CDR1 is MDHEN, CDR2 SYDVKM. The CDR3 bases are TGTGCCAGCAGTTTATTAGAGAGGACAGGGCGAGGCTACACCTTC. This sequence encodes CASSLLERTGRGYTF.

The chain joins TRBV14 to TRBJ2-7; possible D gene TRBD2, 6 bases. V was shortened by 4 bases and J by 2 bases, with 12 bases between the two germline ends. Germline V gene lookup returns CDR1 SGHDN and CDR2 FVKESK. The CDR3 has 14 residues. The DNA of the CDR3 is TGTGCCAGCAGCCTGGGGGACTGGACCTACGAGCAGTACTTC. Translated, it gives CASSLGDWTYEQYF.

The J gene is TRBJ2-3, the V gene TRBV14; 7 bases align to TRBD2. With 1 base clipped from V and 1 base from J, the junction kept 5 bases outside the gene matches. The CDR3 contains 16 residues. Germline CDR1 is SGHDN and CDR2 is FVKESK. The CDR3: CASSQGPGGRTDTQYF. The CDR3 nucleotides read TGTGCCAGCAGCCAAGGCCCGGGGGGACGCACAGATACGCAGTATTTT.

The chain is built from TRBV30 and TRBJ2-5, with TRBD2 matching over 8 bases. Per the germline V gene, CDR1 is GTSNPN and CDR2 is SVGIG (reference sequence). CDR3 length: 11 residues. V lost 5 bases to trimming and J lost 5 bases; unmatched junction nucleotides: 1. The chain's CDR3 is CAWGTSETQYF. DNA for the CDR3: TGTGCCTGGGGGACTAGTGAGACCCAGTACTTC.

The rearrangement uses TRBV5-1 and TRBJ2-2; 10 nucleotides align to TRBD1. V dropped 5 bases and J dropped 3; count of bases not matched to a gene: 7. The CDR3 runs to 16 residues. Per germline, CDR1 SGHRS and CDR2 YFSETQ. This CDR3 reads CASRSTGTGDTGELFF. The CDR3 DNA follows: TGCGCCAGCAGGTCCACCGGGACAGGGGACACCGGGGAGCTGTTTTTT.

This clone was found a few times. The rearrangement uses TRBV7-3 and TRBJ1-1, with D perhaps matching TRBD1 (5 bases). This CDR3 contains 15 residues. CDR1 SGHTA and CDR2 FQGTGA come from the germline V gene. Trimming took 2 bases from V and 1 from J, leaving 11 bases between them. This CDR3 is CASSLWGGRNTEAFF. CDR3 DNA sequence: TGTGCCAGCAGCTTATGGGGGGGAAGGAACACTGAAGCTTTCTTT.

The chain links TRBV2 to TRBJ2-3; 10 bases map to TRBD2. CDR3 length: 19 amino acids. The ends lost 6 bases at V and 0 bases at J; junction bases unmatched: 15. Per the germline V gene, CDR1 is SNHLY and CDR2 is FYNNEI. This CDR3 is CASSWSSTSGLPSTDTQYF. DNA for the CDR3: TGTGCCAGCAGCTGGTCCTCGACTAGCGGGCTACCTAGCACAGATACGCAGTATTTT.